These 3 T cell receptor beta chains originate from one sample sequenced in a study of T cell repertoires in cytomegalovirus infection. TCRdb recomputed calls from the reads with MiXCR, one row per CDR3 protein. The sample holds about 450,000 distinct CDR3 sequences; under 40% are singletons and the top ten take approximately 15%. The sequenced sample was PBMCs. These receptors came from a human donor in good health (CMV status not recorded). Some clones in this sample may be carry-over from other donors' samples.

This clonotype was counted only a few times. This chain links TRBV7-9 with TRBJ2-6; D remains ambiguous. The CDR3 runs 16 residues. Germline V gives CDR1 SEHNR, CDR2 FQNEAQ (reference sequence). The V end was cut by 8 bases, the J end by 0 bases, with 14 bases between. The CDR3 protein is CASPPLLGSGANVLTF. CDR3 nucleotides: TGTGCCAGCCCCCCACTCCTAGGCTCTGGGGCCAACGTCCTGACTTTC. The whole variable domain, filled in from reference TRBV7-9 and TRBJ2-6, reads DTGVSQNPRHKITKRGQNVTFRCDPISEHNRLYWYRQTLGQGPEFLTYFQNEAQLEKSRLLSDRFSAERPKGSFSTLEIQRTEQGDSAMYLCASPPLLGSGANVLTFGAGSRLTVL.

The count of this clonotype is one. The chain combines TRBV7-9 with TRBJ1-2; possibly TRBD1 for D (6 bases). Germline CDR1 reads SEHNR; CDR2 reads FQNEAQ (reference sequence). Trimming removed 5 bases from V and 5 bases from J, with 21 bases in between. There are 16 residues in the CDR3. The DNA for the CDR3 is TGTGCCAGCAGCCAGGGCGTCCCCGGGACATCTTATGGCTACACCTTC. Amino acid sequence: CASSQGVPGTSYGYTF.

To note about this clonotype: This could be a read error, since a much larger clone is one nucleotide away. V is TRBV4-3 and J is TRBJ1-2; D remains ambiguous. CDR1 is LGHNA and CDR2 is YSLEER in the germline V gene. The CDR3 has 15 amino acids. The CDR3, as DNA: TGCGCCAGCAGCCAAGATTTGGGAGTGGCCTATGGCTGCACCTTC. This sequence encodes CASSQDLGVAYGCTF.